What follows are 14 T cell receptor beta chains derived from one specimen sequenced in a study of shared clonotypes between healthy human individuals. The data were produced by immunoSEQ multiplex PCR, yet TCRdb's version contains in-frame clones alone and is incomplete. The sample holds some 1,600,000 clones, 95% to 99% seen once. Sequenced: naive CD4+ T cells sorted from blood. Subset given: CD45RA+ positively selected. The receptors were gathered from a man aged 25 to 45 in good health.

The gene calls are TRBV5-1 and TRBJ2-1; 9 bases map to TRBD2. The germline CDR1 and CDR2 sequences are SGHRS and YFSETQ. This CDR3 has 16 residues. V shed 6 bases, J shed 0 bases, and the junction held 7 bases outside the gene matches. CDR3 sequence reads: CASNNPSGVSYNEQFF. The CDR3 nucleotides read TGCGCCAGCAATAACCCTAGCGGGGTCTCCTACAATGAGCAGTTCTTC.

The CDR3 region is CASSLDPGPQEKLFF. The CDR3 DNA reads TGTGCCAGCAGCTTGGATCCCGGGCCGCAGGAGAAACTGTTTTTT. The chain employs TRBV7-9 and TRBJ1-4; D call uncertain. The CDR3 runs 15 residues. V lost 3 bases and J 11 bases, leaving 19 bases between the germline ends. Germline V gene data show CDR1 as SEHNR and CDR2 as FQNEAQ (reference sequence).

CDR3 in DNA: TGTGCCATCAGTGAACCCCGGGAGCGGGAGACCCAGTACTTC. Translating it yields CAISEPRERETQYF. The rearrangement uses TRBV10-3 and TRBJ2-5; possibly TRBD2 for D (6 bases). Germline V gene data show CDR1 as ENHRY and CDR2 as SYGVKD. The CDR3 spans 14 residues. V lost 3 bases to trimming and J lost 5 bases, with 13 bases between them.

The rearrangement links TRBV5-1 to TRBJ2-7; D is possibly TRBD1 or TRBD2 (6 bases each). The CDR3 length is 14 residues. The germline gives CDR1 SGHRS, CDR2 YFSETQ. The germline V and J ends were trimmed by 4 bases and 7 bases, with 18 bases remaining between them. The CDR3 here is CASSLGSGAGEQYF. The CDR3 DNA reads TGCGCCAGCAGCCTCGGATCGGGGGCCGGGGAGCAGTACTTC.

Here the CDR3 DNA reads TGTGCCAGCAGTTCGCAGAAGAGGGGCTACACCTTC. This sequence encodes CASSSQKRGYTF. This chain joins TRBV28 and TRBJ1-2; D remains unclear. CDR3 length: 12 residues. V lost 4 bases, J lost 8 bases, and 11 bases lay in between. Germline loops: CDR1 MDHEN, CDR2 SYDVKM.

The genes are TRBV29-1 and TRBJ1-2; 12 bases are a match to TRBD1. The V gene end was trimmed by 7 bases and the J gene end by 4 bases; junction bases not matched to a gene: 4. The CDR3 loop spans 13 amino acids. Germline CDR1 reads SQVTM; CDR2 reads ANQGSEA. The CDR3 nucleotides are TGCAGCGGTGGGACAGGGGGCAGCTATGGCTACACCTTC. This encodes CSGGTGGSYGYTF.

V and J are TRBV5-1 and TRBJ1-1; unclear D gene. Germline V gene data show CDR1 as SGHRS and CDR2 as YFSETQ. The CDR3 is made up of 15 amino acids. Trimming left V 0 bases short and J 4 bases short, with 13 bases between. CDR3 residues: CASSLATGRTTEAFF. DNA of the CDR3: TGCGCCAGCAGCTTGGCCACGGGAAGAACCACTGAAGCTTTCTTT.

The genes are TRBV4-1 and TRBJ2-1, with 12 bases identical to TRBD2. CDR1 is MGHRA, CDR2 YSYEKL, per germline. Losses at the gene ends were 0 bases for V and 2 bases for J; bases not matched to a gene: 8. The CDR3 is made up of 19 amino acids. The CDR3 DNA sequence: TGCGCCAGCAGCCAAGATAACCTAGCGGGAGGGCCCACCTACAATGAGCAGTTCTTC. This encodes CASSQDNLAGGPTYNEQFF.

The gene calls are TRBV11-2 and TRBJ2-7; D uncertain. V lost 2 bases, J lost 6 bases, and 8 bases lay in between. Germline CDR1 reads SGHAT; CDR2 reads FQNNGV. The length of the CDR3 is 12 residues. DNA of the CDR3: TGTGCCAGCAGCTTACTAAACGGCGAGCAGTACTTC. Its translation: CASSLLNGEQYF.

The count of this clone is one. The rearrangement uses TRBV28 and TRBJ2-7; D remains ambiguous. The germline CDR1 and CDR2 sequences are MDHEN and SYDVKM. V dropped 11 bases and J dropped 4 bases, with 24 bases sitting between them. The CDR3 covers 15 residues. CDR3 residues: CAVSPGPSTGYEQYF. Here the CDR3 DNA reads TGTGCCGTATCCCCCGGCCCTTCAACCGGGTACGAGCAGTACTTC. The full variable domain, rest sourced from reference TRBV28 and TRBJ2-7, is DVKVTQSSRYLVKRTGEKVFLECVQDMDHENMFWYRQDPGLGLRLIYFSYDVKMKEKGDIPEGYSVSREKKERFSLILESASTNQTSMYLCAVSPGPSTGYEQYFGPGTRLTVT.

The gene calls are TRBV5-1 and TRBJ2-7; 10 nucleotides agree with TRBD2. Germline-derived CDR1 and CDR2 are SGHRS and YFSETQ. Trimming took 3 bases from V and 6 from J; bases not matched to a gene: 6. The length of the CDR3 is 14 residues. CDR3 bases: TGCGCCAGCAGCTACCTAGCGGGAGAATCCGAGCAGTACTTC. It codes for CASSYLAGESEQYF. The full variable domain, rest sourced from reference TRBV5-1 and TRBJ2-7, is KAGVTQTPRYLIKTRGQQVTLSCSPISGHRSVSWYQQTPGQGLQFLFEYFSETQRNKGNFPGRFSGRQFSNSRSEMNVSTLELGDSALYLCASSYLAGESEQYFGPGTRLTVT.

The rearrangement uses TRBV5-6 and TRBJ2-7; TRBD2 aligns across 8 bases. With V trimmed by 7 bases and J by 0 bases, 9 bases remained unmatched. Germline-derived CDR1 and CDR2 are SGHDT and YYEEEE. The CDR3 extends over 15 amino acids. Here the CDR3 DNA reads TGTGCCAGCGGACCTAGCGGGTCGAGCTCCTACGAGCAGTACTTC. It encodes CASGPSGSSSYEQYF.

V and J are TRBV10-3 and TRBJ1-3; D is unresolved. V was trimmed by 3 bases and J by 3 bases, leaving 6 bases between them. This CDR3 has 13 amino acids. Germline CDR1 reads ENHRY; CDR2 reads SYGVKD. The CDR3 loop reads CAISEVVGNTIYF. The DNA for the CDR3 is TGTGCCATCAGTGAAGTAGTTGGAAACACCATATATTTT.

The rearrangement joins TRBV27 to TRBJ1-3, with D possibly TRBD1 on 5 matching bases. Trimming cost V 6 bases and J 4 bases, with 13 bases left between them. The germline V gene has CDR1 MNHEY and CDR2 SMNVEV (reference sequence). The CDR3 is made up of 14 amino acids. In DNA form, the CDR3 reads TGTGCCAGCAGCCAATGGGGGGAAGGAAACACCATATATTTT. Translated: CASSQWGEGNTIYF.